Sequencing of this TCR beta chain was carried out in a study of Graves' ophthalmopathy and Graves' hyperthyroidism. CDR3 regions of TCR beta were amplified from RNA transcripts. RT-PCR in the first round used HTBI primers; a second-round multiplex PCR followed. MiXCR, applied by TCRdb to the multiplex PCR reads, yields one record per CDR3 protein. Among 650,000 to 800,000 distinct CDR3 sequences, just over 40% were seen once, and the ten largest hold 2.5% to 3.5%. Per germline, CDR1 SGHVS and CDR2 FQNEAQ. This CDR3 is built from 15 residues. Losses at the gene ends were 6 bases for V and 6 bases for J; bases not matched to a gene: 10.

Sequencing input: peripheral blood. The sequence was collected from an adult man with Graves' ophthalmopathy. J is TRBJ1-5 and V is TRBV7-8, with 8 positions matching TRBD1. The CDR3 loop is CASSSDRETGQPQHF. CDR3 nucleotides: TGTGCCAGCAGTTCGGACAGGGAGACGGGTCAGCCCCAGCATTTT.